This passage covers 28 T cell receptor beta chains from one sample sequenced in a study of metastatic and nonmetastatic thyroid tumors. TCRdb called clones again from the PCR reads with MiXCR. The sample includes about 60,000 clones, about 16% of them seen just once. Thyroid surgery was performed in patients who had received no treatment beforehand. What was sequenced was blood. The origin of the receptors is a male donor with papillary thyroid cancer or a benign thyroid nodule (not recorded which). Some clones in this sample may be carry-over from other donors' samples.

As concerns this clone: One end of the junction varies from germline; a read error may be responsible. CDR3 sequence reads: CASSQSISEANVLTF. The CDR3 DNA is TGTGCCAGTAGCCAGTCGATTTCTGAGGCCAACGTCCTGACTTTC. This sequence joins TRBV7-3 and TRBJ2-6, with no clear D. The CDR3 contains 15 residues. Germline V gene lookup returns CDR1 SGHTA and CDR2 FQGTGA.

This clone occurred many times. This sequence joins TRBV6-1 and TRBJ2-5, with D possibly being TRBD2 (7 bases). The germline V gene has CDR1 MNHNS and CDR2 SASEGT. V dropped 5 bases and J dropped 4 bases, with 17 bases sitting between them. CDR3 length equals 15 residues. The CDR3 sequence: CASSSQGRGGETQYF. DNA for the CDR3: TGTGCCAGCAGTTCGCAGGGGAGGGGAGGAGAGACCCAGTACTTC.

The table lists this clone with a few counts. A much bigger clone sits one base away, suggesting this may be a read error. The CDR3 region is CASIVVGGGNDNEQFF. Here the CDR3 DNA reads TGTGCCAGCATCGTAGTTGGAGGGGGCAATGACAATGAGCAGTTCTTC. The chain combines TRBV9 with TRBJ2-1; maybe TRBD1 (7 bases). Germline lookup yields CDR1 SGDLS and CDR2 YYNGEE. The CDR3 covers 16 residues. The entire variable domain, with the rest obtained from reference TRBV9 and TRBJ2-1, is as follows: DSGVTQTPKHLITATGQRVTLRCSPRSGDLSVYWYQQSLDQGLQFLIQYYNGEERAKGNILERFSAQQFPDLHSELNLSSLELGDSALYFCASIVVGGGNDNEQFFGPGTRLTVL.

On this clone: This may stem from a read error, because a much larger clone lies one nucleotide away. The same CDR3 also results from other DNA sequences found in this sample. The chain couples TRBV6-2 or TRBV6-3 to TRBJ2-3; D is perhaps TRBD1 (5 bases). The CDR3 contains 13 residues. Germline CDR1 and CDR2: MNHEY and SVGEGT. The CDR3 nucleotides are TGTGCCAGCAGCGCCGATGAGACAGATACTCAGTATTTT. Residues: CASSADETDTQYF.

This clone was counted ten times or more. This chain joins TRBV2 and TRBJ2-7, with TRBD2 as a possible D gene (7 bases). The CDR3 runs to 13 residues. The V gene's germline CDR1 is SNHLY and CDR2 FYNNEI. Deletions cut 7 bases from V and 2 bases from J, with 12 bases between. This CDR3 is CASTGGATYEQYF. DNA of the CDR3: TGTGCCAGCACGGGGGGCGCCACCTACGAGCAGTACTTC.

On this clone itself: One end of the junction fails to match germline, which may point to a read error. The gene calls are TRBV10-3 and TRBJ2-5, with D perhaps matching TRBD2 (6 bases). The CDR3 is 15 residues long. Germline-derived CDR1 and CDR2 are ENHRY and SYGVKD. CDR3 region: CAISESGTSQDTQYF. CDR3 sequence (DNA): TGTGCCATCAGTGAGTCCGGTACTAGCCAAGACACCCAGTACTTC.

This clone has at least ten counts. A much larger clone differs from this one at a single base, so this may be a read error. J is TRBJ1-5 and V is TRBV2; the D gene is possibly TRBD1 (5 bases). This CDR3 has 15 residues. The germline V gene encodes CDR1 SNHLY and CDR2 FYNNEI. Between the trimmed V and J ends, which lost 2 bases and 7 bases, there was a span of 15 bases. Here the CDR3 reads CASSETDSGRQPQHF. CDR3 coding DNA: TGTGCCAGCAGTGAAACCGACAGTGGGCGACAGCCCCAGCATTTT. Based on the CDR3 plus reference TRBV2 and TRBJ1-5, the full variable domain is EPEVTQTPSHQVTQMGQEVILRCVPISNHLYFYWYRQILGQKVEFLVSFYNNEISEKSEIFDDQFSVERPDGSNFTLKIRSTKLEDSAMYFCASSETDSGRQPQHFGDGTRLSIL.

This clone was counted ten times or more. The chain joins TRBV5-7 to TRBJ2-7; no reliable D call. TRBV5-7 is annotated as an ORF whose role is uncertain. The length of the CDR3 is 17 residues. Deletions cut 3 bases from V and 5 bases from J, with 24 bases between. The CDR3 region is CASSSTAWAGENNEQYV. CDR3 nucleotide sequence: TGTGCCAGCAGCTCGACGGCCTGGGCAGGAGAGAATAACGAGCAGTACGTC.

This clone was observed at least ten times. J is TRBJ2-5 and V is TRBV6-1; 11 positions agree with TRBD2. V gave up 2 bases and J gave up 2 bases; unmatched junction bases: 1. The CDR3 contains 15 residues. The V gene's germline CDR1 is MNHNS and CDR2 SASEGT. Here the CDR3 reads CASSEIAGGQETQYF. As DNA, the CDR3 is TGTGCCAGCAGTGAAATAGCGGGGGGGCAAGAGACCCAGTACTTC.

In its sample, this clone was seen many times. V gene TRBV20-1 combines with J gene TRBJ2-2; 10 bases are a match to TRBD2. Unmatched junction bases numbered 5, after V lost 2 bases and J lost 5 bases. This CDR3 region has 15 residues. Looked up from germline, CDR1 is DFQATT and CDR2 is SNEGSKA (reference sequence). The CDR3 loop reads CSARMGSGGTGELFF. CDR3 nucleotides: TGCAGTGCTAGAATGGGTAGCGGGGGGACCGGGGAGCTGTTTTTT.

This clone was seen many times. The CDR3 here is CATSREGTRRETQYF. CDR3 sequence (DNA): TGTGCCACCAGCAGAGAGGGGACTAGGAGGGAGACCCAGTACTTC. The chain joins TRBV15 to TRBJ2-5, with 8 bases fitting TRBD2. With V trimmed by 0 bases and J by 5 bases, 5 bases remained unmatched. The CDR3 totals 15 residues. Looked up from germline, CDR1 is LNHNV and CDR2 is YYDKDF (reference sequence).

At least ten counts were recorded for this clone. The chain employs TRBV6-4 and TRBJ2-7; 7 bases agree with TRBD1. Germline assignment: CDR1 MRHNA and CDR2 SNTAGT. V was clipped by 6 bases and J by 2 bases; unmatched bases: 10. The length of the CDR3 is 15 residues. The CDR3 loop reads CASRLRQGVPYEQYV. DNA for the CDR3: TGTGCCAGCAGACTTCGACAGGGTGTCCCCTACGAGCAGTACGTC.

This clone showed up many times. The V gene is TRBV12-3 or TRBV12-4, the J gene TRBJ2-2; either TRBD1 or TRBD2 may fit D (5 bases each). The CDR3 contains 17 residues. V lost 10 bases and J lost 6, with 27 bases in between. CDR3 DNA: TGTGCCATCCACACCGGAAGGGGCAGGGCCGGGGCCGGGGAGCTGTTTTTT. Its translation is CAIHTGRGRAGAGELFF.

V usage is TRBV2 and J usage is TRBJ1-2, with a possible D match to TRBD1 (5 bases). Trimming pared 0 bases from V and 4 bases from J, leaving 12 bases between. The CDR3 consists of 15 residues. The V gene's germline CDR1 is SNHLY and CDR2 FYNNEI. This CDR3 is CASSEATKRGYGYTF. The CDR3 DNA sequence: TGTGCCAGCAGTGAAGCGACAAAAAGGGGCTATGGCTACACCTTC. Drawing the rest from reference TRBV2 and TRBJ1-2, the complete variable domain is EPEVTQTPSHQVTQMGQEVILRCVPISNHLYFYWYRQILGQKVEFLVSFYNNEISEKSEIFDDQFSVERPDGSNFTLKIRSTKLEDSAMYFCASSEATKRGYGYTFGSGTRLTVV.

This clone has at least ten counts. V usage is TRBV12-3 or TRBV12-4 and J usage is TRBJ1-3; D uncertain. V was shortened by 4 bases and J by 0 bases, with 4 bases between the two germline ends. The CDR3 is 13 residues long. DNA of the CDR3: TGTGCCAGCAGTTCTTCCTCTGGAAACACCATATATTTT. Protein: CASSSSSGNTIYF.

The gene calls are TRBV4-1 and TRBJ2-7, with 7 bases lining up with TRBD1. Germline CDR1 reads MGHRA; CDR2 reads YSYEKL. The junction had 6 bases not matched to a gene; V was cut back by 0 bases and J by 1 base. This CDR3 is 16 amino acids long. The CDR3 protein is CASSQDPTGISYEQYF. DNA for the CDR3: TGCGCCAGCAGCCAAGATCCGACAGGGATATCCTACGAGCAGTACTTC.

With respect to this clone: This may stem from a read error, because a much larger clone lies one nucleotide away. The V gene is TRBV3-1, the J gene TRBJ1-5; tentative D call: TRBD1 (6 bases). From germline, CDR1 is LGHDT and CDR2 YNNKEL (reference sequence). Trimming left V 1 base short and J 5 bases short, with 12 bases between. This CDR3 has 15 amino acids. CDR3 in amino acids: CASSQGTVGYQPQHF. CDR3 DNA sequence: TGTGCCAGCAGCCAAGGGACAGTGGGATATCAGCCCCAGCATTTT.

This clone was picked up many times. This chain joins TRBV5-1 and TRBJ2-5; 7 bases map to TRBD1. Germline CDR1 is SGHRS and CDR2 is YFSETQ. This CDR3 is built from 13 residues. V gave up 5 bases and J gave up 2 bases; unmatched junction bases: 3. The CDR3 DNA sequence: TGCGCCAGCAGGACACAGGGGCAAGAGACCCAGTACTTC. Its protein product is CASRTQGQETQYF.

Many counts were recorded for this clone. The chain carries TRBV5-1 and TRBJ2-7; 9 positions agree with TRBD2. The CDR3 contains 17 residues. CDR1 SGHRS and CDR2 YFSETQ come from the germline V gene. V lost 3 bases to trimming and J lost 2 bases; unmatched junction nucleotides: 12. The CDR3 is CASSSGGFSGGPYEQYF. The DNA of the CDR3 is TGCGCCAGCAGCTCGGGTGGGTTTAGCGGGGGACCCTACGAGCAGTACTTC.

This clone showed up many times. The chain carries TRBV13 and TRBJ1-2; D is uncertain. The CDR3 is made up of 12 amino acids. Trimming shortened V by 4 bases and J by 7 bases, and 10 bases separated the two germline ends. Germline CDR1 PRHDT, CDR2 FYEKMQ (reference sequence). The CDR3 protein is CASSSRVLGYTF. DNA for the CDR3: TGTGCCAGCAGCTCGCGCGTACTTGGCTACACCTTC.

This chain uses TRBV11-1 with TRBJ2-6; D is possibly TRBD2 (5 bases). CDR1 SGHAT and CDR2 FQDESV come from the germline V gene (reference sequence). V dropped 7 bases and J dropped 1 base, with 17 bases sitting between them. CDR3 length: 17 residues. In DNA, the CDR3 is TGTGCCAGCAACCAGGACTCGAATCCATCTGGGGCCAACGTCCTGACTTTC. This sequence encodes CASNQDSNPSGANVLTF.

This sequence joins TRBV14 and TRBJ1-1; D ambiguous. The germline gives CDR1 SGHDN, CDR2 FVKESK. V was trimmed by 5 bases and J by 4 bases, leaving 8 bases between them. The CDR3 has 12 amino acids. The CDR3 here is CASSVGGTEAFF. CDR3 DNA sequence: TGTGCCAGCAGCGTAGGAGGCACTGAAGCTTTCTTT.

The CDR3: CASSSDRAGAGTGELFF. CDR3 DNA sequence: TGTGCCAGCAGCTCAGATCGAGCGGGGGCCGGAACCGGGGAGCTGTTTTTT. The chain links TRBV11-2 to TRBJ2-2, with 8 positions matching TRBD2. Unmatched junction bases numbered 12, after V lost 4 bases and J lost 5 bases. This CDR3 contains 17 residues. The germline gives CDR1 SGHAT, CDR2 FQNNGV.

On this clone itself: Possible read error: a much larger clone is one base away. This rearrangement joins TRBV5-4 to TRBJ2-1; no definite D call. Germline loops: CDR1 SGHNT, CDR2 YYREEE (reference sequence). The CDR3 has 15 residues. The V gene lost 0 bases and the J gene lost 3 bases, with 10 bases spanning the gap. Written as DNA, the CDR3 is TGTGCCAGCAGCTTGGTAAACTCGGGCTACAATGAGCAGTTCTTC. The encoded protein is CASSLVNSGYNEQFF.

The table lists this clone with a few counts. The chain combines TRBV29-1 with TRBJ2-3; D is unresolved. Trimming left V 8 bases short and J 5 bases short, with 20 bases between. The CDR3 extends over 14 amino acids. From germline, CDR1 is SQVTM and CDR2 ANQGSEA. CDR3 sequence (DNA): TGCAGCTTCCTCTGGATAACCGACGGAGATACGCAGTATTTT. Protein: CSFLWITDGDTQYF.

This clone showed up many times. The CDR3 reads CASSLLGVGETQYF. CDR3 nucleotide sequence: TGTGCCAGCAGTTTATTAGGGGTTGGGGAGACCCAGTACTTC. The chain joins TRBV27 to TRBJ2-5, with D perhaps matching TRBD1 (5 bases). Germline CDR1 is MNHEY and CDR2 is SMNVEV (reference sequence). Trimming took off 1 base at V and 5 bases at J, with 11 bases between the two ends. This CDR3 contains 14 residues.

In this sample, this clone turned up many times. CDR3 sequence: CASSSLSGGPAKNIQYF. CDR3 nucleotides: TGTGCCAGCAGTTCGCTTAGCGGGGGCCCAGCCAAAAACATTCAGTACTTC. V and J are TRBV12-3 or TRBV12-4 and TRBJ2-4; TRBD2 matches at 9 bases. This CDR3 contains 17 residues. The J segment lost 0 bases and the V segment lost 4 bases, leaving 7 bases of the junction unmatched.

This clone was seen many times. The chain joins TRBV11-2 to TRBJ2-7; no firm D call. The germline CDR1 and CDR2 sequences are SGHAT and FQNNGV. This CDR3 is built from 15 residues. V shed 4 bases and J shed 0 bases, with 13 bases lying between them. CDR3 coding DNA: TGTGCCAGCAGCTCCCCGGACCGATACTCCTACGAGCAGTACTTC. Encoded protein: CASSSPDRYSYEQYF.